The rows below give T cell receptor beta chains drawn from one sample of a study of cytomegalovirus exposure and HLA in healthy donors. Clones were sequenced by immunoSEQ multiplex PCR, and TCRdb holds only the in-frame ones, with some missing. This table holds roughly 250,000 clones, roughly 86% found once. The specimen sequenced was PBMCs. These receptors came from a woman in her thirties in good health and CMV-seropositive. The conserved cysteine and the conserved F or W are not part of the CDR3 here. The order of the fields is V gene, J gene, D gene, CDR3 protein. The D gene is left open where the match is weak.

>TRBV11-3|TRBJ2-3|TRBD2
ASSPSSGNTDTQY
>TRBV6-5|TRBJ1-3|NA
ASSYFGGSGNTIY
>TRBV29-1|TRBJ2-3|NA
SGTEGGDLTDTQY
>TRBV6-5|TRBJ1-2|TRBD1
ATKTGAYGYT
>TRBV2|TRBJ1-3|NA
ASSEGGGGNTIY
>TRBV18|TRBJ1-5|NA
ASRSDQGENSNQPQH
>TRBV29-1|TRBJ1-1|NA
SVEGRGITEAF
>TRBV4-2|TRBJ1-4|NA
ASSQDGLAGVEKLF
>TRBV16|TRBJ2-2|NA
ASRPTSRNTGELF
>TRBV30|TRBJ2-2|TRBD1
AWSGDRDTGELF
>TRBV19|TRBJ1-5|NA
ASSPIGQPQH